This TCR beta chain is drawn from a study of blood T cell repertoires in COVID-19. Study summary: The United States, Italy and Spain were the sources of the acute and convalescent COVID-19 samples. From T cells, B-cell-depleted T cells, or PBMCs came the material, which was cDNA or gDNA.

Source study methods: Using reference gene primer amplification, nucleated cell counts were estimated. Data came from immunoSEQ multiplex PCR; TCRdb stores just in-frame clones and leaves some out. That table supplies the V and J calls and clone size; D and trimming were determined from the DNA. The table records roughly 55,000 clones, roughly 80% of them present only once. The CDR3 is 13 amino acids. CDR1 and CDR2 from the germline V gene are SNHLY and FYNNEI. V was clipped by 6 bases and J by 6 bases; unmatched bases: 7. This TCR was recovered from a man in his sixties with acute or convalescent COVID-19. This sequence joins TRBV2 and TRBJ1-2, with 7 bases fitting TRBD1. The sequenced sample consisted of peripheral blood. CDR3 coding DNA: TGTGCCAGCAGGCCAGGACAGGAGAATGGCTACACCTTC. Amino acid sequence: CASRPGQENGYTF. Full variable domain (missing parts from reference TRBV2 and TRBJ1-2): EPEVTQTPSHQVTQMGQEVILRCVPISNHLYFYWYRQILGQKVEFLVSFYNNEISEKSEIFDDQFSVERPDGSNFTLKIRSTKLEDSAMYFCASRPGQENGYTFGSGTRLTVV.